This T cell receptor (beta chain) emerged from a study of kidney transplant recipient with SARS-CoV-2 infection. TCRdb reprocessed the reads with MiXCR, giving one entry per CDR3 protein. The sample comprises some 220,000 distinct CDR3 sequences, 29% of which are singletons, and roughly 7% rests with the top ten. From germline, CDR1 is LGHNT and CDR2 FRNRAP. Trimming removed 5 bases from V and 4 bases from J, with 23 bases in between. The length of the CDR3 is 17 residues. This clonotype was counted at least ten times. The input for sequencing was a blood sample, taken at baseline and on day 111 from a kidney transplant recipient. This rearrangement joins TRBV12-5 to TRBJ1-2, with a weak D call TRBD1 (5 bases). The source is a male patient aged 30 to 39 who had COVID-19 and was a kidney transplant recipient. The graft donor may have given rise to some T cells. The CDR3 region is CASGRRILQGKTYGYTF. The CDR3 nucleotides are TGTGCTAGTGGTCGAAGGATTTTGCAGGGAAAGACCTATGGCTACACCTTC.